This TCR beta chain was observed in a study of blood T cell repertoires in COVID-19. Study summary: The United States, Italy and Spain were the sources of the acute and convalescent COVID-19 samples. T cells, B-cell-depleted T cells, or PBMCs supplied cDNA or gDNA.

J was trimmed by 4 bases and V by 10 bases; bases with no gene match: 15. Looked up from germline, CDR1 is SGHTA and CDR2 is FQGNSA. This CDR3 contains 15 residues. Under the authors' procedure: Estimated nucleated cell counts came from reference gene primer amplification. The method was immunoSEQ multiplex PCR; TCRdb's version includes in-frame clones alone and lacks a portion of them. Clonal size and the V and J genes are those of that table, whereas D and trimming came from the DNA. The repertoire holds about 210,000 clones, with approximately 82% as singletons. This chain joins TRBV7-2 and TRBJ2-7; 8 nucleotides agree with TRBD2. The sample consisted of peripheral blood. This receptor was obtained from a woman in her thirties or forties with acute or convalescent COVID-19. In DNA, the CDR3 is TGTGCCACAACCGGGAGCGGGAGCGGAGGATACGAGCAGTACTTC. Translated, it gives CATTGSGSGGYEQYF.